This T cell receptor (beta chain) is from a study of CD8 T cells in ankylosing spondylitis. Broader study findings: Ankylosing spondylitis blood appeared to carry a characteristic TCR beta motif of several highly homologous variants.

Each CDR3 protein gets one entry after TCRdb re-called the 5' RACE reads with MiXCR. The table lists 700,000 to 850,000 distinct CDR3 sequences, approximately 12% of them singletons. In this sample, this clonotype turned up many times. The target antigen is unknown. The V segment lost 8 bases and the J segment 3 bases; nucleotides outside the gene matches: 5. The CDR3 extends over 14 amino acids. In germline, CDR1 is LGHNA, CDR2 YNFKEQ. The sequence was collected from a male donor with ankylosing spondylitis. This chain joins TRBV4-2 and TRBJ2-1, with 9 bases aligning to TRBD2. The sequencing sample was made of blood, either unsorted or a sorted T cell fraction (not recorded which). The CDR3 here is CASAPSGDYNEQFF. The CDR3, as DNA: TGTGCCAGCGCGCCTAGCGGGGACTACAATGAGCAGTTCTTC.